This T cell receptor beta chain was retrieved from a study of blood T cell repertoires in COVID-19. Germline lookup yields CDR1 SEHNR and CDR2 FQNEAQ (reference sequence). Losses at the gene ends were 1 base for V and 8 bases for J; bases not matched to a gene: 5. This CDR3 spans 15 amino acids. The repertoire was sequenced with immunoSEQ multiplex PCR; TCRdb's copy has only in-frame clones and lacks some. The sample lists around 250,000 clones, 86% occurring once. The sequence derives from a man in his sixties with acute or convalescent COVID-19. The chain links TRBV7-9 to TRBJ1-6; 7 nucleotides align to TRBD1. Sequenced input: peripheral blood. CDR3 protein: CASSLVAGGYSPLHF. The CDR3 DNA sequence: TGTGCCAGCAGCTTAGTGGCAGGGGGTTATTCACCCCTCCACTTT.